Shown below are 32 T cell receptor beta chains from a single sample sequenced in a study of beta chain features in type 1 diabetes. TCRB transcripts that were expressed got sequenced, as all of the isolated RNA had been reverse transcribed. The method was immunoSEQ multiplex PCR; TCRdb's version includes in-frame clones alone and lacks a portion of them. The data show 130,000 to 150,000 clones, with under 11% seen just once and approximately 1.3% held by the top ten. The sample was naive CD4+ T cells from blood. The receptors come from a young man in good health.

In this sample, this clone turned up a few times. In DNA form, the CDR3 reads TGTGCCTGGAGTACAGGCGTAGGGAACGCCTATAATTCACCCCTCCACTTT. This sequence encodes CAWSTGVGNAYNSPLHF. The V gene is TRBV30, the J gene TRBJ1-6; perhaps TRBD1 as D (5 bases). Trimming left V 2 bases short and J 2 bases short, with 16 bases between. This CDR3 has 17 residues. Looked up from germline, CDR1 is GTSNPN and CDR2 is SVGIG (reference sequence).

This clone was seen more than once but under ten times. The chain uses TRBV9 and TRBJ1-6; 11 bases match TRBD1. The CDR3 spans 14 residues. Germline CDR1 SGDLS, CDR2 YYNGEE. J lost 10 bases, V lost 3 bases, and 3 bases had no gene match. Here the CDR3 reads CASSAGTGGSPLHF. Here the CDR3 DNA reads TGTGCCAGCAGCGCCGGGACAGGGGGATCACCCCTCCACTTT.

Only one count was recorded for this clone. V gene TRBV15 combines with J gene TRBJ2-7; D perhaps matches TRBD2 (6 bases). Germline CDR1 LNHNV, CDR2 YYDKDF (reference sequence). The germline V and J ends were trimmed by 6 bases and 1 base, with 13 bases remaining between them. The CDR3 contains 14 residues. The CDR3 spells CATSKEGLSYEQYF. The CDR3 bases are TGTGCCACCAGTAAGGAGGGGCTATCCTACGAGCAGTACTTC.

The rearrangement uses TRBV10-1 and TRBJ2-7; the D is unclear. The CDR3 spans 13 residues. The V gene lost 2 bases and the J gene lost 0 bases, with 5 bases spanning the gap. Germline V gene lookup returns CDR1 WNHNN and CDR2 SYGVQD (reference sequence). Written as DNA, the CDR3 is TGCGCCAGCAGTGAGACTCCCTCCTACGAGCAGTACTTC. The encoded protein is CASSETPSYEQYF.

This clone appeared once. This rearrangement joins TRBV5-1 to TRBJ2-5; 9 bases match TRBD2. V lost 0 bases, J lost 2 bases, and 8 bases stayed unmatched. Germline V gene sequence: CDR1 SGHRS, CDR2 YFSETQ. The CDR3 loop spans 17 amino acids. In DNA, the CDR3 is TGCGCCAGCAGCTTGGAACGCGGGGGGGCCGAGCAAGAGACCCAGTACTTC. This sequence encodes CASSLERGGAEQETQYF. The full variable domain, rest sourced from reference TRBV5-1 and TRBJ2-5, is KAGVTQTPRYLIKTRGQQVTLSCSPISGHRSVSWYQQTPGQGLQFLFEYFSETQRNKGNFPGRFSGRQFSNSRSEMNVSTLELGDSALYLCASSLERGGAEQETQYFGPGTRLLVL.

This clone was observed a handful of times. The V gene is TRBV6-1, the J gene TRBJ1-5; TRBD1 is a possible D gene (6 bases). In germline, CDR1 is MNHNS, CDR2 SASEGT. Trimming removed 5 bases from V and 5 bases from J, with 16 bases in between. The CDR3 runs to 15 residues. The CDR3 sequence is CASSSGTSTYQPQHF. CDR3 sequence (DNA): TGTGCCAGCAGTTCCGGGACAAGTACATATCAGCCCCAGCATTTT.

This clone occurred a few times. The V and J genes are TRBV6-1 and TRBJ1-3, with 7 bases matching TRBD1. Looked up from germline, CDR1 is MNHNS and CDR2 is SASEGT. Germline trimming cut 3 bases from V and 7 bases from J; bases unmatched to any gene: 6. The CDR3 runs 14 residues. CDR3: CASSDALTGNTIYF. The CDR3 region has the DNA TGTGCCAGCAGTGACGCACTGACAGGGAACACCATATATTTT.

This clone was counted between two and nine times. The V and J genes are TRBV6-6 and TRBJ1-2, with 11 bases that match TRBD1. CDR1 and CDR2 (germline): MNHNY, SVGAGI (reference sequence). The CDR3 loop spans 15 amino acids. J was trimmed by 7 bases and V by 4 bases; bases with no gene match: 8. CDR3 nucleotide sequence: TGTGCCAGCAGTTTCCCGCGGACAGGGGGCTCTGGCTACACCTTC. Translated: CASSFPRTGGSGYTF.

Here the CDR3 reads CASSLRDRAGDTQYF. As DNA, the CDR3 is TGCGCCAGCAGCTTGCGGGACAGGGCTGGTGATACGCAGTATTTT. The rearrangement uses TRBV5-1 and TRBJ2-3; the match to TRBD1 covers 9 bases. This CDR3 spans 15 amino acids. V shed 1 base, J shed 6 bases, and the junction held 6 bases outside the gene matches. Germline V CDR1 and CDR2: SGHRS, YFSETQ.

This chain joins TRBV11-1 and TRBJ2-5; 9 bases map to TRBD1. Germline V CDR1 and CDR2: SGHAT, FQDESV (reference sequence). The CDR3 consists of 14 residues. V was clipped by 5 bases and J by 2 bases; unmatched bases: 3. The CDR3 loop is CASSPDRGQETQYF. CDR3 DNA sequence: TGTGCCAGCAGCCCGGACAGGGGTCAAGAGACCCAGTACTTC.

This clone was detected ten times or more. The V and J genes are TRBV9 and TRBJ1-2, with 7 nucleotides matching TRBD1. This CDR3 region has 14 residues. The germline V gene has CDR1 SGDLS and CDR2 YYNGEE. Trimming removed 3 bases from V and 7 bases from J; junction bases left unmatched: 9. The CDR3 is CASSAMGQISGYTF. CDR3 sequence (DNA): TGTGCCAGCAGCGCTATGGGACAGATTTCTGGCTACACCTTC. Filled out from reference TRBV9 and TRBJ1-2, the complete variable domain reads DSGVTQTPKHLITATGQRVTLRCSPRSGDLSVYWYQQSLDQGLQFLIQYYNGEERAKGNILERFSAQQFPDLHSELNLSSLELGDSALYFCASSAMGQISGYTFGSGTRLTVV.

The table lists this clone with a few counts. The chain uses TRBV11-2 and TRBJ2-3; D perhaps matches TRBD1 (5 bases). The CDR3 has 15 amino acids. Germline lookup yields CDR1 SGHAT and CDR2 FQNNGV. Trimming shortened V by 5 bases and J by 4 bases, and 16 bases separated the two germline ends. In nucleotides, the CDR3 is TGTGCCAGCAGCGCAGGGCAACCTGGAGCAGATACGCAGTATTTT. This codes for CASSAGQPGADTQYF.

This sequence joins TRBV9 and TRBJ2-6; D may be TRBD2 (5 bases). Germline CDR1 and CDR2: SGDLS and YYNGEE. V lost 2 bases, J lost 11 bases, and 5 bases lay in between. This CDR3 contains 11 residues. In nucleotides, the CDR3 is TGTGCCAGCAGCGTCGGGGACGTCCTGACTTTC. As protein: CASSVGDVLTF.

The J gene is TRBJ2-3, the V gene TRBV19; D is perhaps TRBD1 (6 bases). CDR3 length: 13 residues. The V end lost 3 bases, the J end lost 3 bases, and 7 bases lay between the germline ends. The germline V gene encodes CDR1 LNHDA and CDR2 SQIVND (reference sequence). The CDR3 bases are TGTGCCAGTAGTATTAGGGGGACAGATACGCAGTATTTT. Its protein product is CASSIRGTDTQYF. The whole variable domain, filled in from reference TRBV19 and TRBJ2-3, reads DGGITQSPKYLFRKEGQNVTLSCEQNLNHDAMYWYRQDPGQGLRLIYYSQIVNDFQKGDIAEGYSVSREKKESFPLTVTSAQKNPTAFYLCASSIRGTDTQYFGPGTRLTVL.

The chain is built from TRBV19 and TRBJ1-1; D call uncertain. This CDR3 comprises 13 residues. Trimming stripped 3 bases from V and 4 bases from J, with 9 bases between. Per the germline V gene, CDR1 is LNHDA and CDR2 is SQIVND (reference sequence). CDR3: CASSMRESTEAFF. The DNA of the CDR3 is TGTGCCAGTAGTATGAGGGAGAGCACTGAAGCTTTCTTT.

Many counts were recorded for this clone. J is TRBJ1-2 and V is TRBV15; perhaps TRBD1 as D (6 bases). Trimming took off 2 bases at V and 6 bases at J, with 7 bases between the two ends. The germline CDR1 and CDR2 sequences are LNHNV and YYDKDF (reference sequence). The CDR3 extends over 12 amino acids. The CDR3 region has the DNA TGTGCCACCAGCAGATACAGGGATGGCTACACCTTC. Its protein product is CATSRYRDGYTF.

The chain combines TRBV7-2 with TRBJ2-7; 9 positions match TRBD1. Trimming at V came to 1 base and at J to 2 bases, leaving 3 bases not matched to a gene. Germline CDR1 and CDR2: SGHTA and FQGNSA. The CDR3 is 15 amino acids. In DNA form, the CDR3 reads TGTGCCAGCAGCTTAGTTCGGACAGGGGCCTACGAGCAGTACTTC. It yields the protein CASSLVRTGAYEQYF.

DNA of the CDR3: TGTGCCAGCAGCCGCGGCGGGTGGTCAACCGGGGGGACAGATACGCAGTATTTT. Encoded protein: CASSRGGWSTGGTDTQYF. V is TRBV28 and J is TRBJ2-3; 7 bases match TRBD2. The CDR3 sequence is 18 residues long. CDR1 and CDR2 (germline): MDHEN, SYDVKM. V shed 6 bases and J 3 bases; nucleotides not matched to a gene: 18. The full variable domain, with the rest looked up from reference TRBV28 and TRBJ2-3, is DVKVTQSSRYLVKRTGEKVFLECVQDMDHENMFWYRQDPGLGLRLIYFSYDVKMKEKGDIPEGYSVSREKKERFSLILESASTNQTSMYLCASSRGGWSTGGTDTQYFGPGTRLTVL.

This clone has only a few counts. V gene TRBV25-1 combines with J gene TRBJ2-7; perhaps TRBD1 as D (5 bases). Trimming removed 4 bases at V and 5 bases at J, with 21 bases between. Germline V gives CDR1 MGHDK, CDR2 SYGVNS. CDR3 length: 16 amino acids. The CDR3 DNA follows: TGTGCCAGCAGTGGAACAGCGCAGGGCCCTTTTCACGAGCAGTACTTC. Translated: CASSGTAQGPFHEQYF.

This chain joins TRBV30 and TRBJ2-5, with a tentative D call TRBD2 (5 bases). The V end lost 4 bases, the J end lost 4 bases, and 13 bases lay between the germline ends. This CDR3 has 13 amino acids. The germline V gene has CDR1 GTSNPN and CDR2 SVGIG (reference sequence). In DNA form, the CDR3 reads TGTGCCTGGACCCCCCCCGGGGTAGAGACCCAGTACTTC. As protein: CAWTPPGVETQYF.

Only a few counts were recorded for this clone. This chain connects TRBV5-5 to TRBJ1-4; D is undetermined. CDR3 length: 16 amino acids. With 0 bases removed from V and 2 bases from J, the gap between germline ends came to 11 bases. Germline values: CDR1 SGHKS, CDR2 YYEKEE (reference sequence). The CDR3 DNA follows: TGTGCCAGCAGCTTGGCTCTGGTAGCGACTAATGAAAAACTGTTTTTT. Amino acid sequence: CASSLALVATNEKLFF.

This chain uses TRBV14 with TRBJ1-6, with D unresolved. The CDR3 is made up of 14 amino acids. Trimming took off 6 bases at V and 9 bases at J, with 15 bases between the two ends. Germline loops: CDR1 SGHDN, CDR2 FVKESK. The CDR3 nucleotides are TGTGCCAGCAGTCAGCAGGTGCCTCCTTCACCCCTCCACTTT. Translating it yields CASSQQVPPSPLHF.

This clone has only a few counts. CDR3 in DNA: TGTGCCAGCAGCTTAAGGGAGGGCACCTATGGCTACACCTTC. As protein: CASSLREGTYGYTF. The rearrangement joins TRBV7-2 to TRBJ1-2; no clear D. The CDR3 spans 14 residues. Trimming left V 2 bases short and J 4 bases short, with 11 bases between. Germline-derived CDR1 and CDR2 are SGHTA and FQGNSA.

This clone has more than one count but fewer than ten. Sequence at one end of the junction differs from germline and may be a read error. This chain uses TRBV7-2 with TRBJ2-5; the D gene is possibly TRBD2 (6 bases). CDR1 and CDR2 (germline): SGHTA, FQGNSA. The CDR3 is made up of 16 amino acids. The CDR3 bases are TGCGCCAGCAGCCAAGAGTTGGCGGGGAGGCAAGAGACCCAGTACTTC. Its translation: CASSQELAGRQETQYF.

This clone appeared a few times. The chain couples TRBV5-1 to TRBJ2-5, with TRBD1 matching over 10 bases. Germline V gene lookup returns CDR1 SGHRS and CDR2 YFSETQ. This CDR3 region has 16 residues. J lost 5 bases, V lost 2 bases, and 9 bases had no gene match. CDR3 sequence reads: CASSLRQGAGEETQYF. Written as DNA, the CDR3 is TGCGCCAGCAGCTTAAGACAGGGGGCGGGAGAGGAGACCCAGTACTTC.

This clone has only a few counts. This chain connects TRBV5-4 to TRBJ2-2; tentatively, D is TRBD2 (6 bases). The CDR3 loop spans 14 amino acids. The germline CDR1 and CDR2 sequences are SGHNT and YYREEE (reference sequence). V gave up 4 bases and J gave up 6 bases, with 13 bases separating them. CDR3 region: CASSPPGGAGELFF. The CDR3 DNA reads TGTGCCAGCAGCCCGCCAGGAGGGGCCGGGGAGCTGTTTTTT.

This clone was picked up a small number of times. DNA for the CDR3: TGCGCCAGCAGCTTGGCCGTAGGGGGATTCTACGAGCAGTACTTC. It encodes CASSLAVGGFYEQYF. This sequence joins TRBV5-1 and TRBJ2-7, with TRBD1 as a possible D gene (6 bases). This CDR3 spans 15 amino acids. The ends were cut back, 0 bases at V and 3 bases at J, with 13 bases in the middle. CDR1 and CDR2 (germline): SGHRS, YFSETQ.

The chain has TRBV7-9 and TRBJ2-1, with D possibly TRBD2 on 5 matching bases. V was pared by 5 bases and J by 5 bases, with 16 bases between. CDR3 length equals 15 residues. Germline V CDR1 and CDR2: SEHNR, FQNEAQ (reference sequence). The CDR3 DNA follows: TGTGCCAGCAGCGGGCGGGTGCCCCTAAACAATGAGCAGTTCTTC. Its protein product is CASSGRVPLNNEQFF. Full variable domain (rest looked up from reference TRBV7-9 and TRBJ2-1): DTGVSQNPRHKITKRGQNVTFRCDPISEHNRLYWYRQTLGQGPEFLTYFQNEAQLEKSRLLSDRFSAERPKGSFSTLEIQRTEQGDSAMYLCASSGRVPLNNEQFFGPGTRLTVL.

This clone was seen only a few times. The chain uses TRBV7-9 and TRBJ2-3, with D unclear. CDR1 and CDR2 (germline): SEHNR, FQNEAQ (reference sequence). V was cut by 1 base and J by 3 bases, with 5 bases left in between. CDR3 length: 13 residues. This CDR3 reads CASSLGETDTQYF. The CDR3 DNA reads TGTGCCAGCAGCTTAGGTGAGACAGATACGCAGTATTTT.

In this sample, this clone turned up a few times. The chain combines TRBV7-8 with TRBJ2-3, with D unresolved. V was shortened by 5 bases and J by 5 bases, with 11 bases between the two germline ends. The CDR3 consists of 13 residues. CDR1 and CDR2 from the germline V gene are SGHVS and FQNEAQ. The CDR3 DNA reads TGTGCCAGCAGCCCCGTTGGCAGAGATACGCAGTATTTT. Amino acids: CASSPVGRDTQYF.

This clone occurred a few times. The rearrangement joins TRBV7-2 to TRBJ2-1, with TRBD1 identical over 9 bases. The length of the CDR3 is 15 residues. Looked up from germline, CDR1 is SGHTA and CDR2 is FQGNSA. The trim removed 6 bases at V and 4 bases at J, leaving 7 bases unmatched. CDR3 residues: CASRAGTGSYNEQFF. DNA of the CDR3: TGTGCCAGCAGGGCCGGGACAGGGAGTTACAATGAGCAGTTCTTC.

DNA for the CDR3: TGTGCCAGCAGCGGTAGCGGGGGGGCATACGAGACCCAGTACTTC. Translation gives CASSGSGGAYETQYF. The rearrangement joins TRBV7-2 to TRBJ2-5, with 11 bases fitting TRBD2. The CDR3 runs to 15 residues. Germline V gene lookup returns CDR1 SGHTA and CDR2 FQGNSA. The trim removed 5 bases at V and 5 bases at J, leaving 7 bases unmatched.